This T cell receptor (beta chain) was sequenced during a study of blood T cell repertoires in COVID-19. Per the original methods: Using reference gene primer amplification, nucleated cell counts were estimated. Using immunoSEQ multiplex PCR, the repertoire was profiled, and TCRdb retains in-frame clones only, with some absent. That table furnishes V, J and clone size, whereas the DNA furnished D and trimming. The table includes about 300,000 clones, 80% to 90% detected once. Recovered status applied to Cohort 3 donors who had two consecutive negative PCRs. It also applied to those with clearance or with symptom resolution. V shed 4 bases, J shed 8 bases, and the junction held 14 bases outside the gene matches. Germline V gene data show CDR1 as LGHNA and CDR2 as YNFKEQ. The CDR3 runs to 17 residues.

Sequences were obtained from PBMCs or T cells enriched from blood (not recorded which). This rearrangement joins TRBV4-2 to TRBJ1-6, with TRBD1 matching over 7 bases. The source is a man in his thirties or forties who had recovered from COVID-19. The CDR3, as DNA: TGTGCCAGCAGCCGAGAGACGGCAGGGGGGTTCGATTCACCCCTCCACTTT. This encodes CASSRETAGGFDSPLHF.